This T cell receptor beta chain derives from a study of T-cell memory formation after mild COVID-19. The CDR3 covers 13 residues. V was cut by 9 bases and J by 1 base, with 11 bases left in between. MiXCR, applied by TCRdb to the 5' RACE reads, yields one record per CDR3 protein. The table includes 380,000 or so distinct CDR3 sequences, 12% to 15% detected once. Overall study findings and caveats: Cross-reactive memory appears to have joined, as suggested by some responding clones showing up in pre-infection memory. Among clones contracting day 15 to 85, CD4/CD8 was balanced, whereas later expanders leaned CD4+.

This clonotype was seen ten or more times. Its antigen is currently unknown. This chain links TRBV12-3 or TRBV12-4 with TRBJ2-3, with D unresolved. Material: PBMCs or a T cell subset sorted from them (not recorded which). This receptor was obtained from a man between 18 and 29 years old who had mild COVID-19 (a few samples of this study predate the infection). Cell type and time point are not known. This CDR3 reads CASLSLGTDTQYF. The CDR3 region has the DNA TGTGCCAGTTTATCGCTGGGCACAGATACGCAGTATTTT.